Below, one TCR beta chain is given with its context. Its target antigen remains unknown. No quality values exist for individual bases; no much larger clone is one base distant. Patients with autoimmune disease history or receiving systemic immunosuppression were excluded from the trial. Peripheral blood for TCR sequencing was collected from all dose cohorts at baseline, on cycle 4 day 1, and on cycle 7 day 1. Samples came from an open-label, multicenter, first-in-human phase I dose-escalation trial of ivuxolimab. The trial enrolled adults with locally advanced or metastatic head and neck squamous cell, hepatocellular, melanoma or renal cell carcinoma. Before TCR sequencing, CD4+ T cells and CD8+ T cells from peripheral blood were sorted into separate populations. The data belong to a study of OX40 agonist ivuxolimab in advanced cancers. For context, the study as a whole: Ivuxolimab was a fully human IgG2 agonistic monoclonal antibody targeting the costimulatory receptor OX40 (CD134). Prior anti-PD-1, anti-PD-L1 or anti-CTLA-4 therapy was permitted, and approximately 40% of dose-escalation patients had received checkpoint inhibitors. Intravenous ivuxolimab was administered to patients every 2 weeks at six dose levels: 0.01, 0.1, 0.3, 1.5, 3 and 10 mg/kg. The monotherapy dose-escalation portion (N = 52 patients) of the phase I ivuxolimab trial is reported in the paper. The purpose of peripheral TCRbeta sequencing was to test whether ivuxolimab changed TCR sequence diversity and led to clonal T-cell expansion. Partial responses were achieved by three dose-escalation patients, of whom one had hepatocellular carcinoma and two had cutaneous melanoma. The dose-escalation cohort was about 83% male with a mean age of around 64 years, ranging from roughly 20 to 80. Of the 50 to 55 dose-escalation patients, hepatocellular carcinoma was present in approximately 20, melanoma in some 15, renal cell carcinoma in 9 and head and neck cancer in 9. Overall study outcomes, separate from this receptor: Partial responders in the 0.1-3.0 mg/kg groups had among the lowest normalized peripheral clonal expansion, especially among CD8+ T cells. The antigen specificity of the clonally expanded peripheral T cells was not determined. After ivuxolimab, expanded clones were on average more numerous among CD8+ T cells than among CD4+ T cells. Low levels of normalized T-cell clonal expansion were also seen in some patients who did not respond. Clonal expansion of both CD4+ and CD8+ blood T cells was observed from baseline to week 6 at doses 0.1 to 3.0 mg/kg.

For sequencing of the TCRbeta CDR3 region, genomic DNA was extracted from the sorted cells. The immunoSEQ Assay was used to sequence the TCRbeta CDR3 regions. The table comes from immuneACCESS by way of TCRdb, which keeps in-frame sequences with V and J called. Part of the clones is missing from these tables; in studies checked, under half for an unresolved V gene and the rest for unknown reasons. Recorded for this sample are about 37,000 clones; about 85% of them occurred a single time. Roughly 40% of the sample is in the top ten clones. Sequencing used CD4+ or CD8+ T cells sorted from blood, obtained in a trial of the OX40 agonist ivuxolimab. The clonotype comes from an adult with an advanced solid tumor such as melanoma, head and neck, liver or kidney cancer.

The nucleotides are TGTGCCAGCAGCCCCTATGGGAGGCAGAACACCGGGGAGCTGTTTTTT. It translates to CASSPYGRQNTGELFF. The chain employs TRBV7-3 and TRBJ2-2; a tentative D match to TRBD2 spans 6 bases. Trimming costs V 5 bases and J 1 base, and their ends lie 14 bases apart. Including the terminal cysteine and phenylalanine, the CDR3 comprises 16 residues. The read is trimmed to its CDR3 DNA, 48 bases read in frame from base 1. The germline V gene sets CDR1 to SGHTA and CDR2 to FQGTGA.